This TCR beta chain was captured by sequencing in a study of blood T cells in healthy people across ages. This clonotype has at least ten counts. The target antigen is unknown. With a J-beta primer mix and a sample-barcoded 5' primer, a second PCR ran about 6 to 11 cycles. TCRdb redid the calling of the 5' RACE reads with MiXCR, one entry per CDR3 protein. The repertoire includes about 1.7 million distinct CDR3 sequences, 25% to 30% of them detected once, and 7.7% sits in the top ten. The CDR3 spans 11 residues. The V end was cut by 3 bases, the J end by 7 bases, with 4 bases between. The germline V gene has CDR1 MDHEN and CDR2 SYDVKM. Russia was home to the donors, healthy Caucasian individuals aged about 6 to 90. Peripheral blood, roughly 11 milliliters per donor, was collected. General observations from the study: Correlation between TCR beta diversity and naive T cell percentage was strong. Unsorted PBMC material precluded a definitive naive versus antigen-experienced comparison.

Material for sequencing was blood. This receptor was obtained from a woman aged 25 to 45 in good health. The chain has TRBV28 and TRBJ1-5; D is ambiguous. The DNA for the CDR3 is TGTGCCAGCAGTTTGCGACAGCCCCAGCATTTT. It encodes CASSLRQPQHF.